The clone carrying this TCR beta chain was seen many times. Its antigen is undetermined. The CDR3 length is 14 residues. Germline V gives CDR1 SGHVS, CDR2 FQNEAQ. The trim removed 6 bases at V and 7 bases at J, leaving 8 bases unmatched. This record belongs to a study of regulatory T cells in long-lasting Graves disease. In building TCR beta libraries, iRepertoire HTBI primers were used together with Arm-PCR of CDR3 regions. TCRdb reprocessed the multiplex PCR reads with MiXCR, giving one entry per CDR3 protein. This repertoire shows a few hundred thousand distinct CDR3 sequences, roughly 25% found once; its top ten account for 28%. General study points: New patients shared around 980 public clonotypes, and persistent patients shared more, with a few thousand.

The time point denotes: persistent/refractory GD, antithyroid drugs over 5 years with positive TRAb. From PBMCs, RNA was extracted and then used to make the TCR library. The TCR comes from a woman between 35 and 50 years old with Graves disease. Sequencing used peripheral blood mononuclear cells (PBMCs), obtained when the disease was refractory, from a patient treated with antithyroid drugs. This chain uses TRBV7-8 with TRBJ2-2; 7 bases align to TRBD1. In DNA, the CDR3 is TGTGCCAGCAGATACGACAGGGTTGACGGGGAGCTGTTTTTT. This codes for CASRYDRVDGELFF.